This TCR beta chain was sequenced in a study of T cells in Graves' hyperthyroidism and ophthalmopathy. This clonotype was recorded many times. V dropped 3 bases and J dropped 6; count of bases not matched to a gene: 4. Germline values: CDR1 MDHEN, CDR2 SYDVKM. CDR3 length: 14 amino acids. The source material, RNA transcripts, was used to amplify TCR beta CDR3 regions. TCR CDR3 underwent first-round RT-PCR with the HTBI primer set. In TCRdb, the multiplex PCR reads were re-called with MiXCR into one record per CDR3 protein. The sample includes hundreds of thousands of distinct CDR3 sequences, 15% to 19% of them seen just once. It was considered stable Graves' hyperthyroidism when ophthalmopathy did not progress within 18 months.

The sample comprised blood. V gene TRBV28 combines with J gene TRBJ2-7; 11 bases agree with TRBD1. This receptor was obtained from a woman aged 18-35 years with Graves' hyperthyroidism. CDR3 nucleotide sequence: TGTGCCAGCAGTTTCACCGGGACAGGGGGCGAGCAGTACTTC. Protein product: CASSFTGTGGEQYF. The whole variable domain, remainder taken from reference TRBV28 and TRBJ2-7, is DVKVTQSSRYLVKRTGEKVFLECVQDMDHENMFWYRQDPGLGLRLIYFSYDVKMKEKGDIPEGYSVSREKKERFSLILESASTNQTSMYLCASSFTGTGGEQYFGPGTRLTVT.